The 3 T cell receptor beta chains below were found in one sample sequenced in a study of T cell responses to AZD1222 COVID-19 vaccine. Using immunoSEQ multiplex PCR, the repertoire was profiled, and TCRdb retains in-frame clones only, with some absent. In the table there are around 180,000 clones, around 87% of which are singletons. The sample consisted of peripheral blood, taken on day 0 of MenACWY control vaccination. Receptors were obtained from an adult in good health.

V gene TRBV3-1 (or the pseudogene TRBV3-2) combines with J gene TRBJ2-3; D is uncertain. V lost 3 bases and J 3 bases, leaving 10 bases between the germline ends. Per germline, CDR1 LGHDT and CDR2 YNNKEL (reference sequence). The CDR3 covers 14 residues. CDR3 amino acids: CASSQGLATDTQYF. For the CDR3, the DNA is TGTGCCAGCAGCCAGGGTTTGGCGACAGATACGCAGTATTTT.

V is TRBV6-5 and J is TRBJ2-7; 7 bases match TRBD1. The germline V gene encodes CDR1 MNHEY and CDR2 SVGAGI. The CDR3 loop spans 15 amino acids. V trimming: 0 bases; J trimming: 5 bases; junction bases outside the gene matches: 7. CDR3 loop: CASSYSSRGFHEQYF. The CDR3 region has the DNA TGTGCCAGCAGTTACTCGAGCAGGGGGTTCCACGAGCAGTACTTC.

The rearrangement uses TRBV24-1 and TRBJ1-4; D ambiguous. This CDR3 is 15 amino acids long. V shed 6 bases and J shed 0 bases, with 10 bases lying between them. Germline values: CDR1 KGHDR, CDR2 SFDVKD. The CDR3, as DNA: TGTGCCACCAGTCTCAGAGATGCAACTAATGAAAAACTGTTTTTT. It encodes CATSLRDATNEKLFF.